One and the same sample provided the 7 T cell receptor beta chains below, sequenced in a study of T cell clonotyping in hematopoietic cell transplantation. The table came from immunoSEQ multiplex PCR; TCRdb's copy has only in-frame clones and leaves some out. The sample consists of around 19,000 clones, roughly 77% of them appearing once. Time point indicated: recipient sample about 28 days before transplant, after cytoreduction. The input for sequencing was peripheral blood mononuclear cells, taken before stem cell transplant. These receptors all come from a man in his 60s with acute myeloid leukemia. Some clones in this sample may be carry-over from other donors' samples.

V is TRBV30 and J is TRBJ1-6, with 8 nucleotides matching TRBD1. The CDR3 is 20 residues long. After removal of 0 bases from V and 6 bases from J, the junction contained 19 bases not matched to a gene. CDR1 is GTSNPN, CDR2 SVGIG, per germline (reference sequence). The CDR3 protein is CAWSVNPLLTGESLNSPLHF. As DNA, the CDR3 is TGTGCCTGGAGTGTCAACCCCCTTCTGACAGGGGAGAGTCTTAATTCACCCCTCCACTTT.

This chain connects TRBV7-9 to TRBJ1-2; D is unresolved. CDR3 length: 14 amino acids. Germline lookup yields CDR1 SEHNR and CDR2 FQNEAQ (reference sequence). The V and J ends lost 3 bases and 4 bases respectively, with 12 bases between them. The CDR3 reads CASSLAAWGYGYTF. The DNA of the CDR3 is TGTGCCAGCAGCTTGGCAGCCTGGGGCTATGGCTACACCTTC.

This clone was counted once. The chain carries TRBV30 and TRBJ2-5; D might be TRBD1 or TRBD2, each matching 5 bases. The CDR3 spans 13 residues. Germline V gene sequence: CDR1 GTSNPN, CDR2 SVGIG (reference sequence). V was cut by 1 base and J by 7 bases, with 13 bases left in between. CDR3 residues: CAWSAGAWGTQYF. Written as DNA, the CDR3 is TGTGCCTGGAGTGCCGGGGCCTGGGGGACCCAGTACTTC.

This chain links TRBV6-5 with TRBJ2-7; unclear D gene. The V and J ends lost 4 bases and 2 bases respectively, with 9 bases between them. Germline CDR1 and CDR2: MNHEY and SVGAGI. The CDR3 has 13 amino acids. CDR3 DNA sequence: TGTGCCAGCAGTTTACAGAATCCCTACGAGCAGTACTTC. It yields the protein CASSLQNPYEQYF.

The CDR3 sequence: CASSLARWGTGGYGYTF. CDR3 bases: TGTGCCAGCAGCTTAGCGAGGTGGGGAACAGGGGGCTATGGCTACACCTTC. The chain joins TRBV7-8 to TRBJ1-2; 8 nucleotides agree with TRBD1. Germline CDR1 SGHVS, CDR2 FQNEAQ. The junction had 10 bases not matched to a gene; V was cut back by 0 bases and J by 4 bases. The CDR3 is 17 amino acids.

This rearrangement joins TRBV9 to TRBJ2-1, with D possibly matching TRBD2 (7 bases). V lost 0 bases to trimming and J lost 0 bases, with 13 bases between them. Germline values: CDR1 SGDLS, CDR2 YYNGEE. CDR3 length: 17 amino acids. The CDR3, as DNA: TGTGCCAGCAGCGTAGGGGGGGGGCTTAGCTCCTACAATGAGCAGTTCTTC. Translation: CASSVGGGLSSYNEQFF.

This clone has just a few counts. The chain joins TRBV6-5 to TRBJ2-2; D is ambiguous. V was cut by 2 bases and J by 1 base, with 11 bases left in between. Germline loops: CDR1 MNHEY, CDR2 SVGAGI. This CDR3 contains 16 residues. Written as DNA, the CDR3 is TGTGCCAGCAGTTACACAAGGGCCCTGAACACCGGGGAGCTGTTTTTT. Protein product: CASSYTRALNTGELFF.